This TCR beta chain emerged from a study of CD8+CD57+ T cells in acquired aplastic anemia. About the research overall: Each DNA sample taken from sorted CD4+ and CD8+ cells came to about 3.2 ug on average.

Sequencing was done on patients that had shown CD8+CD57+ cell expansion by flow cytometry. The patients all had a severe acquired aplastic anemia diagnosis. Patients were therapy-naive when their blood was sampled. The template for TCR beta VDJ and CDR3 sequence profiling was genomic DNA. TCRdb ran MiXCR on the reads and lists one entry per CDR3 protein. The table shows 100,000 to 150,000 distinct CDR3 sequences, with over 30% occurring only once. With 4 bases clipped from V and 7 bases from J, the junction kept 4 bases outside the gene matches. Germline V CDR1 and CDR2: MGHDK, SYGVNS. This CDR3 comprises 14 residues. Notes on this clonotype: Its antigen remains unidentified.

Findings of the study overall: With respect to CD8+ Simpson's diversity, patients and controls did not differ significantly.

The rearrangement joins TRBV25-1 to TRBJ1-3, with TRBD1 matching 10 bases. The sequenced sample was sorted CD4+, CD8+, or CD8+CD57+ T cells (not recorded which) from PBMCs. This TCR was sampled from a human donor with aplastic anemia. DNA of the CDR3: TGTGCCAGCAGTGCCGGGACAGGGGCGAACACCATATATTTT. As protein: CASSAGTGANTIYF.